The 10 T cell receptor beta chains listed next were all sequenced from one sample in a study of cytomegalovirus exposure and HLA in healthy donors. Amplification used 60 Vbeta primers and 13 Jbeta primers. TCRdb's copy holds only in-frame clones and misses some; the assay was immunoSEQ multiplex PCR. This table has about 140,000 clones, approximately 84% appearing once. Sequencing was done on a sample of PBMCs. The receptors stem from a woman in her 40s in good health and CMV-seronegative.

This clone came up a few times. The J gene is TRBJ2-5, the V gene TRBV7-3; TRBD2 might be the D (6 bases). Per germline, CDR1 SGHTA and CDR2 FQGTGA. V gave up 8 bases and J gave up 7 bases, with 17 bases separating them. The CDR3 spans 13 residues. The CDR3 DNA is TGTGCCAGCTCCGGGACTGGCCCTGGGACCCAGTACTTC. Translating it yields CASSGTGPGTQYF.

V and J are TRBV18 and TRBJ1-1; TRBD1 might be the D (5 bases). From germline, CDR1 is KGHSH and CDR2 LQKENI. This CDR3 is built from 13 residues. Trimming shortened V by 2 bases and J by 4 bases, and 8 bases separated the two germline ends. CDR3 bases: TGTGCCAGCTCACCAAACGGGGGCACTGAAGCTTTCTTT. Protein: CASSPNGGTEAFF.

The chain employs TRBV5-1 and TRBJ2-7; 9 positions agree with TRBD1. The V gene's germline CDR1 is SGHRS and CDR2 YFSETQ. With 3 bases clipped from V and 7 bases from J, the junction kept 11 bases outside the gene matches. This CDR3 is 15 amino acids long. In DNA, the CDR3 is TGCGCCAGCAGCTCACCCCGGGACAGGGCGGGAGAGCAGTACTTC. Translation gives CASSSPRDRAGEQYF.

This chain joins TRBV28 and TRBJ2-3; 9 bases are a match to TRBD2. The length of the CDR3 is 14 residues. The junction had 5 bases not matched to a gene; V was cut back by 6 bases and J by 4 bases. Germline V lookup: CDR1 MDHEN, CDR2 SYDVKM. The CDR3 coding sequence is TGTGCCAGCAGCGGCGGGAGGGCGTCAGATACGCAGTATTTT. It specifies CASSGGRASDTQYF.

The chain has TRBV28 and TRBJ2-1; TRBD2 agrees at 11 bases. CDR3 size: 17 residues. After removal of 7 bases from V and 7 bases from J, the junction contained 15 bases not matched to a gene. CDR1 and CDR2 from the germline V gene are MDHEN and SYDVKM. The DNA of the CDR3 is TGTGCCAGCACCGCGACTAGCGGGAACCGGAAGGCGAATGAGCAGTTCTTC. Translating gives CASTATSGNRKANEQFF.

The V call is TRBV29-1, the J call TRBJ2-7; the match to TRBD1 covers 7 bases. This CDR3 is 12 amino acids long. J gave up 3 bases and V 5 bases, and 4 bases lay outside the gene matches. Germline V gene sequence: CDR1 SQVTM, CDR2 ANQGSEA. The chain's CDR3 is CSVFDRDYEQYF. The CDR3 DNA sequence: TGCAGCGTTTTCGACAGGGACTACGAGCAGTACTTC.

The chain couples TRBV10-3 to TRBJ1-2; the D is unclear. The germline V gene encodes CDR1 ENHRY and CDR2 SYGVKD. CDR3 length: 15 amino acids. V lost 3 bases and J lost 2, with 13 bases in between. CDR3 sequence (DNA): TGTGCCATCAGTGAAGCGTCGGGGAGGAACTATGGCTACACCTTC. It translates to CAISEASGRNYGYTF.

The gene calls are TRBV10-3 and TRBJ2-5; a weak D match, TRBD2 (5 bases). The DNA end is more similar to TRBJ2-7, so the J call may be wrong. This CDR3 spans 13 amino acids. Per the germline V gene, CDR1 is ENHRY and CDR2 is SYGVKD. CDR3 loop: CAISEGLVYEQYF. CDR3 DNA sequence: TGTGCCATCAGTGAGGGACTGGTCTACGAGCAGTACTTC.

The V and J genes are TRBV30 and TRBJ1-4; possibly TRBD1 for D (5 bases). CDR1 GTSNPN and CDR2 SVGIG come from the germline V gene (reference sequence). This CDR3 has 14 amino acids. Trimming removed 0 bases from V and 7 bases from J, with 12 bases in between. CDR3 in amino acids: CAWSVTGVGEKLFF. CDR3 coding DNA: TGTGCCTGGAGTGTAACGGGGGTCGGTGAAAAACTGTTTTTT.

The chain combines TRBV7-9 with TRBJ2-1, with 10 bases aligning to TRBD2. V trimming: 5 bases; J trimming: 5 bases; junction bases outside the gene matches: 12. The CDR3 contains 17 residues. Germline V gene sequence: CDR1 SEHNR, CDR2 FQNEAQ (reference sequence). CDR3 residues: CASSLGTSASGHNEQFF. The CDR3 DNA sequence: TGTGCCAGCAGCCTTGGGACTAGCGCCTCCGGCCACAATGAGCAGTTCTTC.